This T cell receptor (beta chain) emerged from a study of blood T cells in healthy people across ages. Study results and limitations: The study lacked donor CMV status, which possibly confounded expanded clonotype changes.

The CDR3 spans 16 residues. Germline V gives CDR1 SGHVS, CDR2 FQNEAQ. Trimming cost V 4 bases and J 6 bases; bases outside gene matches: 15. The authors ran a second PCR of about 7 to 12 cycles using a sample-barcoded 5' primer and a J-beta primer mix. A template-switch adaptor that had 12 random nucleotides put a tag on each cDNA molecule. TCRdb redid the calling of the 5' RACE reads with MiXCR, one entry per CDR3 protein. Counted here are fewer than 1.5 million distinct CDR3 sequences, around 39% occurring once; the ten biggest clones make up approximately 7.9%. A remark on this clonotype: The target antigen is unknown.

Sequencing was done on a sample of blood. The chain links TRBV7-8 to TRBJ2-7, with 7 bases fitting TRBD1. This TCR was sampled from a woman aged 18-29 years in good health. The CDR3 is CASSSQGDRRRFEQYF. In DNA, the CDR3 is TGTGCCAGCAGCTCCCAGGGGGACCGCCGCCGTTTCGAGCAGTACTTC.